A selection of T cell receptor beta chains follows, all from one sample in a study of cytomegalovirus exposure and HLA in healthy donors. Using immunoSEQ multiplex PCR, the repertoire was profiled, and TCRdb retains in-frame clones only, with some absent. The data hold about 190,000 clones, with 83% observed a single time. The sample was PBMCs. The origin of the receptors is a man aged 50 or older in good health and CMV-seronegative. Each CDR3 is given with its conserved first and last residue. A D gene is named only where the DNA matches it firmly. Not all rows give a size; the values are once, few, many and, for expanded clones, a class.

D gene	clone size	V gene	J gene	CDR3 protein	CDR3 DNA
TRBD1	.	TRBV18	TRBJ2-1	CASSPGTGPYNEQFF	TGTGCCAGCTCACCCGGGACAGGCCCCTACAATGAGCAGTTCTTC
TRBD2	.	TRBV10-3	TRBJ2-1	CAISNLGLAGSSYNEQFF	TGTGCCATCAGCAACCTGGGGCTAGCGGGGAGCTCCTACAATGAGCAGTTCTTC
TRBD1	.	TRBV11-2	TRBJ1-2	CASSLDRVDGYTF	TGTGCCAGCAGCTTGGACAGGGTGGATGGCTACACCTTC
TRBD1	.	TRBV7-2	TRBJ1-5	CASSSSRQGSNQPQHF	TGTGCCAGCAGCTCATCTAGACAGGGTAGCAATCAGCCCCAGCATTTT
TRBD2	.	TRBV5-6	TRBJ2-1	CASSPGTSDYNEQFF	TGTGCCAGCAGCCCCGGGACTAGCGACTACAATGAGCAGTTCTTC
.	once	TRBV10-3	TRBJ2-7	CAISESQYEQYF	TGTGCCATCAGTGAGTCCCAGTACGAGCAGTACTTC
TRBD2	.	TRBV4-2	TRBJ2-3	CASRLAGTDTQYF	TGTGCCAGTCGACTAGCGGGCACAGATACGCAGTATTTT
.	.	TRBV5-1	TRBJ2-5	CASSLANGGLRETQYF	TGCGCCAGCAGCTTGGCCAATGGGGGGTTGAGAGAGACCCAGTACTTC
.	.	TRBV18	TRBJ2-3	CASSPVTGGGTDTQYF	TGTGCCAGCTCACCAGTTACAGGCGGGGGCACAGATACGCAGTATTTT
.	few	TRBV29-1	TRBJ1-1	CSVGSGITEAFF	TGCAGCGTTGGCTCAGGGATAACTGAAGCTTTCTTT
TRBD2	.	TRBV28	TRBJ2-1	CASRTSGRSDEQFF	TGTGCCAGCAGGACTAGCGGGAGAAGTGATGAGCAGTTCTTC
.	.	TRBV14	TRBJ1-4	CASSQRGNEKLFF	TGTGCCAGCAGCCAAAGAGGGAATGAAAAACTGTTTTTT